This entry features one TCR beta chain sequence. Generated by immunoSEQ multiplex PCR, the TCRdb table keeps only in-frame clones and is missing some. Of about 51,000 clones detected, roughly 80% appear once; the ten largest clones hold less than 9%. The data originate from a study of PD-1 blockade in mismatch repair-deficient tumors. This CDR3 region has 13 residues. Per germline, CDR1 SGHDN and CDR2 FVKESK. Trimming at V came to 5 bases and at J to 9 bases, leaving 9 bases not matched to a gene. The gene calls are TRBV14 and TRBJ2-5; 7 bases are a match to TRBD1. The source is an adult with mismatch repair-deficient cancer. The source was peripheral blood, collected 20 weeks after starting pembrolizumab. The CDR3 coding sequence is TGTGCCAGCAGCTATACAGGGGATAAGGCCCAGTACTTC. It encodes CASSYTGDKAQYF.